This T cell receptor (beta chain) appears in the sequencing data of a study of regulatory T cells in long-lasting Graves disease. Indicated time point: persistent/refractory GD, antithyroid drugs over 5 years with positive TRAb. Researchers made the TCR library from RNA that was extracted from PBMCs. The CDR3 is 9 residues long. Trimming cost V 9 bases and J 9 bases, with 3 bases left between them. Germline values: CDR1 LGHDT, CDR2 YNNKEL (reference sequence). TCR beta libraries were built with iRepertoire HTBI primers and Arm-PCR of CDR3 regions. TCRdb used MiXCR to reprocess the multiplex PCR reads, holding one entry per CDR3 protein. Seen here are a few hundred thousand distinct CDR3 sequences, roughly 23% observed once, and the top ten hold approximately 30%.

This sequence was found in a woman aged 40 to 50 with Graves disease. Here the sequenced sample was peripheral blood mononuclear cells (PBMCs), taken when the disease was refractory, from a patient treated with antithyroid drugs. The chain combines TRBV3-1 with TRBJ1-6; D not certain. The CDR3 DNA sequence: TGTGCCAGTGGTTCACCCCTCCACTTT. Translation: CASGSPLHF.